This T cell receptor (beta chain) was recorded in a study of a mutant IDH1 vaccine in newly diagnosed glioma (dated by TCRdb to the early 2020s). With respect to the entire study: The roughly 30 treated patients were roughly 62% male and approximately 40% female, with a mean age of approximately 40 years. Before enrollment, most patients had been given radiochemotherapy with temozolomide as standard therapy, while the rest had received either radiotherapy alone or temozolomide alone. Peripheral blood samples were drawn at six visits, namely V03 (baseline), V05, V07, V10, V12 and V13. Longitudinal TCRB deep sequencing was done for about two dozen treated patients, wherever samples were available for exploratory analyses. Broad study findings and their caveats: Availability determined which PBMC samples were chosen for TCRB deep sequencing. Pseudoprogression seemed to be unrelated to changes in the top peripheral T cell clonotypes found by TCRB sequencing. According to the authors, sample limitations meant that analyses of patient blood samples could not be reproduced. Vaccine-induced immune responses across multiple MHC alleles were detected in about 92% of patients.

Reading the germline V gene gives CDR1 SGHRS and CDR2 YFSETQ. V and J are truncated by 0 bases and 5 bases respectively, leaving an intervening sequence of 5 bases. The CDR3 has 12 amino acids, counting the end cysteine and phenylalanine. Left in the record is the CDR3 DNA by itself, 36 bases read in frame from the first base. This clone has only a few counts. The antigen this receptor binds is unknown. No much larger clone is present one base from it, and per-base qualities are unavailable. In the paper's terms, the time point label means: baseline, week 1 (first vaccination visit). This specimen's treatment or condition label, per the study, means: pre-vaccination baseline after standard-of-care therapy. Donors had newly diagnosed WHO grade 3 or 4 IDH1-mutant astrocytomas with loss of nuclear ATRX. The samples were drawn from NOA16, a multicentre, single-arm, open-label phase I trial in Germany that tested a mutant IDH1 peptide vaccine in humans for the first time. Blood drawn at visit V03 was used as the baseline sample for immunogenicity testing. Genomic DNA for TCRB sequencing was extracted from EDTA blood using the DNeasy Blood and Tissue Kit.

The method behind the library was the immunoSEQ multiplex PCR assay. The hsTCRB Kit was used according to the manufacturer's protocol to amplify rearranged TCR beta chain sequences. An Illumina MiSeq was used to sequence the TCRB libraries. Turning to the authors' computational methods: Demultiplexing, trimming and gene mapping were performed with the kit vendor's proprietary platform. Held by TCRdb, this immuneACCESS table contains in-frame sequences only and omits some clones. Under half of the omission traces to an unresolved V gene where checked; the cause of the rest is unknown. That table is the source of V, J and clone size, and D and trimming were worked out from the DNA. The table for this sample lists tens of thousands of clones; roughly 82% of them were counted only once. Around 5.2% of the sample rests with the top ten.

This clonotype originated in a man aged 35-49 years with glioma. Some clones in this sample may be carry-over from other donors' samples. The sequence links TRBV5-1 to TRBJ2-5; a tentative D call is TRBD1 (5 bases match). Sequences were derived from PBMCs, sampled from a glioma patient treated with radiotherapy, temozolomide or both. The DNA sequence is TGCGCCAGCAGCTTGGAGGGGGAGACCCAGTACTTC. It translates as CASSLEGETQYF. When the CDR3 is completed using the reference TRBV5-1 and TRBJ2-5 genes on either side, the full variable domain is KAGVTQTPRYLIKTRGQQVTLSCSPISGHRSVSWYQQTPGQGLQFLFEYFSETQRNKGNFPGRFSGRQFSNSRSEMNVSTLELGDSALYLCASSLEGETQYFGPGTRLLVL.